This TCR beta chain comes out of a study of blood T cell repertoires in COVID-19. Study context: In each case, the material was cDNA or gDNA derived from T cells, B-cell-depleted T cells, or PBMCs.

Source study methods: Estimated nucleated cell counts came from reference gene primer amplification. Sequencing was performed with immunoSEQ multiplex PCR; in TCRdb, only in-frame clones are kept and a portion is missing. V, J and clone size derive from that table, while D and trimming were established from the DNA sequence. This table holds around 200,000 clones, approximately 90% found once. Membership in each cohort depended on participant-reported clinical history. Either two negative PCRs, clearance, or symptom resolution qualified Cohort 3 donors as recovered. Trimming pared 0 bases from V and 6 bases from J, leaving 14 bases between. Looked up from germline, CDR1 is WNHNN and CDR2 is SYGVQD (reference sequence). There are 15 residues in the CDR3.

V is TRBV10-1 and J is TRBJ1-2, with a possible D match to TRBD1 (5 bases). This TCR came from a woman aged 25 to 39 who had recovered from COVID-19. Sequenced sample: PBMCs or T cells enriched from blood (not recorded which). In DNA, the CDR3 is TGCGCCAGCAGTGAGTCGATAGGGGCCGAGAATGGCTACACCTTC. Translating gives CASSESIGAENGYTF.